Listed below are T cell receptor beta chains from one sample, sequenced in a study of molecular identifiers for immune sequencing clone quantification. MiXCR, run by TCRdb on the PCR reads, gives a single entry per CDR3 protein. This table has a few hundred thousand distinct CDR3 sequences, approximately 25% appearing once. What was sequenced was naive CD8+ T cells from blood, with Jurkat cell RNA spiked in. These receptors were taken from a human donor in good health. Some libraries in this study had Jurkat cell RNA spiked in. The CDR3 runs from the conserved cysteine through the conserved F or W. A D gene is named only where the DNA matches it firmly. Size tells how often a clone was seen (once, few, many) or the class of an expanded clone, and some rows leave it out.

j_gene: TRBJ2-7; d_gene: .; abundance: many; len: 13; v_gene: TRBV28; CDR3nt: TGTGCCAGCCTCCGGGACAACCGGAACGAGCAGTACTTC; CDR3aa: CASLRDNRNEQYF
j_gene: TRBJ1-2; d_gene: TRBD1; abundance: many; len: 14; v_gene: TRBV12-3/TRBV12-4; CDR3nt: TGTGCCAGCAGGGGACAGGAGACTAACTATGGCTACACCTTC; CDR3aa: CASRGQETNYGYTF
j_gene: TRBJ2-5; d_gene: .; abundance: many; len: 15; v_gene: TRBV5-1; CDR3nt: TGCGCCAGCAGCCAAGCCCTTTGGGGCCAAGAGACCCAGTACTTC; CDR3aa: CASSQALWGQETQYF
j_gene: TRBJ2-5; d_gene: .; abundance: .; len: 14; v_gene: TRBV27; CDR3nt: TGTGCCAGCAGTTTACGAGCAAAACAAGAGACCCAGTACTTC; CDR3aa: CASSLRAKQETQYF
j_gene: TRBJ2-3; d_gene: TRBD1; abundance: many; len: 15; v_gene: TRBV9; CDR3nt: TGTGCCAGCAGCGTAGCAGGACAGGGAGGAGATACGCAGTATTTT; CDR3aa: CASSVAGQGGDTQYF
j_gene: TRBJ2-7; d_gene: .; abundance: few; len: 13; v_gene: TRBV5-1; CDR3nt: TGCGCCAGCAGCTACGGGGTTCGCTACGAGCAGTACTTC; CDR3aa: CASSYGVRYEQYF
j_gene: TRBJ2-3; d_gene: .; abundance: many; len: 12; v_gene: TRBV29-1; CDR3nt: TGCAGCGCGCTCACAGCTTCAGATACGCAGTATTTT; CDR3aa: CSALTASDTQYF
j_gene: TRBJ2-3; d_gene: TRBD2; abundance: many; len: 14; v_gene: TRBV20-1; CDR3nt: TGCAGTGCTAGGGGGACTAGCGGGCCCGATACGCAGTATTTT; CDR3aa: CSARGTSGPDTQYF
j_gene: TRBJ2-7; d_gene: TRBD1; abundance: many; len: 14; v_gene: TRBV7-9; CDR3nt: TGTGCCAGCAGCTCCCCGGGACAGGGGGTCGAGCAGTACTTC; CDR3aa: CASSSPGQGVEQYF
j_gene: TRBJ1-1; d_gene: .; abundance: many; len: 15; v_gene: TRBV11-2; CDR3nt: TGTGCCAGCAGCTTAGGTGGGGTTTTGAACACTGAAGCTTTCTTT; CDR3aa: CASSLGGVLNTEAFF
j_gene: TRBJ1-5; d_gene: .; abundance: many; len: 15; v_gene: TRBV7-6; CDR3nt: TGTGCCAGCAGCCTGTCCCGGGACAGCAATCAGCCCCAGCATTTT; CDR3aa: CASSLSRDSNQPQHF
j_gene: TRBJ2-1; d_gene: TRBD2; abundance: few; len: 15; v_gene: TRBV28; CDR3nt: TGTGCCAGCAGCCGAGGGACTAGCGGTTACAATGAGCAGTTCTTC; CDR3aa: CASSRGTSGYNEQFF
j_gene: TRBJ2-7; d_gene: TRBD1; abundance: .; len: 15; v_gene: TRBV6-2/TRBV6-3; CDR3nt: TGTGCCAGCAGATCATCCCGGACAGGACAACTCGAGCAGTACTTC; CDR3aa: CASRSSRTGQLEQYF
j_gene: TRBJ2-4; d_gene: .; abundance: .; len: 11; v_gene: TRBV19; CDR3nt: TGTGCCAGTAGTTTCCGGGAGCTTCCGTACTTC; CDR3aa: CASSFRELPYF
j_gene: TRBJ2-7; d_gene: .; abundance: many; len: 13; v_gene: TRBV7-6; CDR3nt: TGTGCCAGCAGCTTAGCGGGGTTTGACGAGCAGTACTTC; CDR3aa: CASSLAGFDEQYF
j_gene: TRBJ2-5; d_gene: .; abundance: .; len: 14; v_gene: TRBV6-2/TRBV6-3; CDR3nt: TGTACCAGCAACCGAGACAGGTACCAAGAGACCCAGTACTTC; CDR3aa: CTSNRDRYQETQYF
j_gene: TRBJ2-5; d_gene: TRBD2; abundance: .; len: 18; v_gene: TRBV13; CDR3nt: TGTGCCAGCAGCCCGTTTGGACTAGCGGGATTCAATACGGAGACCCAGTACTTC; CDR3aa: CASSPFGLAGFNTETQYF
j_gene: TRBJ1-1; d_gene: .; abundance: .; len: 16; v_gene: TRBV12-3/TRBV12-4; CDR3nt: TGTGCCAGCAGTTTAATAGGGAGTGGCGATATCCCTGGAGCTTTCTTT; CDR3aa: CASSLIGSGDIPGAFF
j_gene: TRBJ2-2; d_gene: .; abundance: many; len: 14; v_gene: TRBV29-1; CDR3nt: TGCAGCGTTGAAGAGGACAGTTACACCGGGGAGCTGTTTTTT; CDR3aa: CSVEEDSYTGELFF
j_gene: TRBJ2-7; d_gene: .; abundance: few; len: 13; v_gene: TRBV6-5; CDR3nt: TGTGCCAGCACCGAATCTGGGAGGTACGAGCAGTACTTC; CDR3aa: CASTESGRYEQYF
j_gene: TRBJ2-3; d_gene: TRBD1; abundance: .; len: 16; v_gene: TRBV2; CDR3nt: TGTGCCAGCGGAATCGGGACAGGGGAAAGCACAGATACGCAGTATTTT; CDR3aa: CASGIGTGESTDTQYF
j_gene: TRBJ2-5; d_gene: TRBD2; abundance: many; len: 15; v_gene: TRBV7-9; CDR3nt: TGTGCCAGCAGCCGTAGCGGGGCACCGGGAGAGACCCAGTACTTC; CDR3aa: CASSRSGAPGETQYF
j_gene: TRBJ2-2; d_gene: .; abundance: .; len: 15; v_gene: TRBV5-3; CDR3nt: TGTGCCAGCAGCTTGGTCCAGGGAAACACCGGGGAGCTGTTTTTT; CDR3aa: CASSLVQGNTGELFF
j_gene: TRBJ1-2; d_gene: .; abundance: few; len: 15; v_gene: TRBV12-3/TRBV12-4; CDR3nt: TGTGCCAGCAGTCCCGGGGAACTCTACCGGTATGGCTACACCTTC; CDR3aa: CASSPGELYRYGYTF
j_gene: TRBJ2-1; d_gene: .; abundance: few; len: 16; v_gene: TRBV4-3; CDR3nt: TGCGCCAGCAGCCAAGACTTTGACAGCTCCTACAATGAGCAGTTCTTC; CDR3aa: CASSQDFDSSYNEQFF
j_gene: TRBJ1-5; d_gene: .; abundance: .; len: 14; v_gene: TRBV27; CDR3nt: TGTGTCAGCAGTTTCGCAGGGGAAGGTCAGCCCCAGCATTTT; CDR3aa: CVSSFAGEGQPQHF
j_gene: TRBJ2-4; d_gene: TRBD2; abundance: .; len: 18; v_gene: TRBV5-3; CDR3nt: TGTGCCAGCAGCTTGACTAGCGGGAGAGGTCTAGCCAAAAACATTCAGTACTTC; CDR3aa: CASSLTSGRGLAKNIQYF
j_gene: TRBJ1-1; d_gene: .; abundance: .; len: 11; v_gene: TRBV10-2; CDR3nt: TGCGCCAGCATAGGGTACACTGAAGCTTTCTTT; CDR3aa: CASIGYTEAFF
j_gene: TRBJ1-1; d_gene: TRBD1; abundance: many; len: 16; v_gene: TRBV15; CDR3nt: TGTGCCACCAGCCGAGGGGCGAAAACAGGGGGCACTGAAGCTTTCTTT; CDR3aa: CATSRGAKTGGTEAFF
j_gene: TRBJ2-7; d_gene: TRBD1; abundance: many; len: 14; v_gene: TRBV7-9; CDR3nt: TGTGCCAGCAGTATGGGGACAGGGGCCTACGAGCAGTACTTC; CDR3aa: CASSMGTGAYEQYF
j_gene: TRBJ1-5; d_gene: .; abundance: .; len: 13; v_gene: TRBV28; CDR3nt: TGTGCCAGCAGTGTCCCGGCAAATCAGCCCCAGCATTTT; CDR3aa: CASSVPANQPQHF
j_gene: TRBJ2-7; d_gene: .; abundance: .; len: 13; v_gene: TRBV30; CDR3nt: TGTGCCTGGAGTGTAGAGCTTACCTACGAGCAGTACTTC; CDR3aa: CAWSVELTYEQYF
j_gene: TRBJ1-2; d_gene: .; abundance: few; len: 15; v_gene: TRBV28; CDR3nt: TGTGCCAGCAGTTATCAGGGTTCCCCAACCTATGGCTACACCTTC; CDR3aa: CASSYQGSPTYGYTF
j_gene: TRBJ2-7; d_gene: .; abundance: .; len: 13; v_gene: TRBV19; CDR3nt: TGTGCCAGTAGCGGCGCGAGCTCCTACGAGCAGTACTTC; CDR3aa: CASSGASSYEQYF
j_gene: TRBJ2-1; d_gene: .; abundance: few; len: 13; v_gene: TRBV19; CDR3nt: TGTGCCACCTCACTCCTAGCTAACAATGAGCAGTTCTTC; CDR3aa: CATSLLANNEQFF
j_gene: TRBJ1-6; d_gene: TRBD1; abundance: few; len: 17; v_gene: TRBV20-1; CDR3nt: TGCAGTGCTAGAGATGAGCAGGGGGCTCTCTATAATTCACCCCTCCACTTT; CDR3aa: CSARDEQGALYNSPLHF
j_gene: TRBJ2-1; d_gene: .; abundance: .; len: 13; v_gene: TRBV4-1; CDR3nt: TGCGCCAGCAGTCGTGGGGGGTTGAATGAGCAGTTCTTC; CDR3aa: CASSRGGLNEQFF
j_gene: TRBJ2-2; d_gene: .; abundance: few; len: 14; v_gene: TRBV9; CDR3nt: TGTGCCAGCAGCGTAGCGGAGGTCACCGGGGAGCTGTTTTTT; CDR3aa: CASSVAEVTGELFF
j_gene: TRBJ2-1; d_gene: .; abundance: few; len: 16; v_gene: TRBV9; CDR3nt: TGTGCCAGCAGCTCGGTCGGAGGCAGAGCCGACAATGAGCAGTTCTTC; CDR3aa: CASSSVGGRADNEQFF
j_gene: TRBJ2-7; d_gene: .; abundance: many; len: 15; v_gene: TRBV29-1; CDR3nt: TGCAGCGTTGAAGATCGTGGGGCCGCTCCCTACGAGCAGTACTTC; CDR3aa: CSVEDRGAAPYEQYF
j_gene: TRBJ1-6; d_gene: TRBD1; abundance: many; len: 14; v_gene: TRBV7-9; CDR3nt: TGTGCCAGCACCCTCCTGACAGGGGCCCCACCCCTCCACTTT; CDR3aa: CASTLLTGAPPLHF
j_gene: TRBJ2-5; d_gene: TRBD2; abundance: few; len: 17; v_gene: TRBV11-2; CDR3nt: TGTGCCAGCAGCTGGGGGATACGGGGGGGGCTCCAAGAGACCCAGTACTTC; CDR3aa: CASSWGIRGGLQETQYF
j_gene: TRBJ2-3; d_gene: .; abundance: few; len: 14; v_gene: TRBV27; CDR3nt: TGTGCCAGCAGTTCAGAGGGCTTAGGAGATACGCAGTATTTT; CDR3aa: CASSSEGLGDTQYF
j_gene: TRBJ1-5; d_gene: .; abundance: many; len: 14; v_gene: TRBV7-2; CDR3nt: TGTGCCAGCAGCTTGGGCGAGGGGTATTGGCCCCAGCATTTT; CDR3aa: CASSLGEGYWPQHF
j_gene: TRBJ2-7; d_gene: .; abundance: many; len: 14; v_gene: TRBV29-1; CDR3nt: TGCAGCGTTGCTGGCGGGGATTTCGGCTACGAGCAGTACTTC; CDR3aa: CSVAGGDFGYEQYF
j_gene: TRBJ1-5; d_gene: .; abundance: many; len: 15; v_gene: TRBV12-3/TRBV12-4; CDR3nt: TGTGCCAGCAGCTCTCTTTACGGGGCAAATCAGCCCCAGCATTTT; CDR3aa: CASSSLYGANQPQHF
j_gene: TRBJ2-7; d_gene: .; abundance: many; len: 15; v_gene: TRBV7-6; CDR3nt: TGTGCCAGCAGCTGGGAAAGGGCGGCGGGGGCTCCCTTATACTTC; CDR3aa: CASSWERAAGAPLYF
j_gene: TRBJ2-5; d_gene: .; abundance: many; len: 12; v_gene: TRBV5-5; CDR3nt: TGTGCCAGCAGCTTGGAGGAAGAGACCCAGTACTTC; CDR3aa: CASSLEEETQYF
j_gene: TRBJ2-3; d_gene: TRBD2; abundance: few; len: 14; v_gene: TRBV11-3; CDR3nt: TGTGCCAGCAGCATAAGCGGGGGCGGAGATACGCAGTATTTT; CDR3aa: CASSISGGGDTQYF
j_gene: TRBJ2-7; d_gene: .; abundance: few; len: 14; v_gene: TRBV7-9; CDR3nt: TGTGCCAGCAGCACCACACAGGGCCCCTACGAGCAGTACTTC; CDR3aa: CASSTTQGPYEQYF
j_gene: TRBJ1-1; d_gene: .; abundance: few; len: 15; v_gene: TRBV4-3; CDR3nt: TGCGCCAGCAGCCAATCTTATGCGTCCTCCACTGAAGCTTTCTTT; CDR3aa: CASSQSYASSTEAFF
j_gene: TRBJ2-7; d_gene: TRBD2; abundance: .; len: 14; v_gene: TRBV7-9; CDR3nt: TGTGCCAGCACCCCAGTGGGGGGGATTTACGAGCAGTACTTC; CDR3aa: CASTPVGGIYEQYF
j_gene: TRBJ2-2; d_gene: TRBD2; abundance: many; len: 12; v_gene: TRBV6-5; CDR3nt: TGTGCCAGTAGCGGGAAAACCGGGGAGCTGTTTTTT; CDR3aa: CASSGKTGELFF
j_gene: TRBJ2-7; d_gene: .; abundance: .; len: 14; v_gene: TRBV28; CDR3nt: TGTGCCAGCAGTTTCCAGGGGTTAAACTACGAGCAGTACTTC; CDR3aa: CASSFQGLNYEQYF
j_gene: TRBJ2-3; d_gene: .; abundance: .; len: 15; v_gene: TRBV27; CDR3nt: TGTGCCCGCAGTTTACTCCAGGGCGGAACAGATACGCAGTATTTT; CDR3aa: CARSLLQGGTDTQYF
j_gene: TRBJ2-5; d_gene: TRBD2; abundance: .; len: 16; v_gene: TRBV7-2; CDR3nt: TGTGCCAGCAGCCCATCGGGACTAGCGGGGCAAGAGACCCAGTACTTC; CDR3aa: CASSPSGLAGQETQYF
j_gene: TRBJ2-2; d_gene: .; abundance: .; len: 12; v_gene: TRBV12-3/TRBV12-4; CDR3nt: TGTGCCAGCAGCCATGAGGACGGGGAGCTGTCTTTT; CDR3aa: CASSHEDGELSF
j_gene: TRBJ1-2; d_gene: .; abundance: few; len: 11; v_gene: TRBV12-3/TRBV12-4; CDR3nt: TGTGCCAGCAGTCAGGGATATGGCTACACCTTC; CDR3aa: CASSQGYGYTF
j_gene: TRBJ1-1; d_gene: .; abundance: many; len: 12; v_gene: TRBV6-6; CDR3nt: TGTGCCAGCAGTTACTCTTGGGGAGAAGCTTTCTTT; CDR3aa: CASSYSWGEAFF